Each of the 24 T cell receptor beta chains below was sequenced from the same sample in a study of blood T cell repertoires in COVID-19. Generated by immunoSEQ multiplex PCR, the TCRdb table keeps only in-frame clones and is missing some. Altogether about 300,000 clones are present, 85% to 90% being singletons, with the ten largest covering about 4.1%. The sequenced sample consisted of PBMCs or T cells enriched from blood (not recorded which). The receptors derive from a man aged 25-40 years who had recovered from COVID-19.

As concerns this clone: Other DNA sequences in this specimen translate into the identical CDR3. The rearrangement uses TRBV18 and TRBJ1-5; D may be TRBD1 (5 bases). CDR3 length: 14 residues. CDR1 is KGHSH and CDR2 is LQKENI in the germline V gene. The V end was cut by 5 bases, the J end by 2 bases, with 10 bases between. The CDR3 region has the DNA TGTGCCAGCTCAGGTCAGGGTGGCAATCAGCCCCAGCATTTT. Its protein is CASSGQGGNQPQHF.

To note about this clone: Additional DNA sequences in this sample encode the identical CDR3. The CDR3 here is CASSYGTENYGYTF. CDR3 bases: TGTGCCAGCAGTTACGGGACAGAGAACTATGGCTACACCTTC. This chain connects TRBV6-5 to TRBJ1-2; 7 nucleotides line up with TRBD1. V trimming: 2 bases; J trimming: 2 bases; junction bases outside the gene matches: 2. Germline CDR1 is MNHEY and CDR2 is SVGAGI. The CDR3 has 14 residues.

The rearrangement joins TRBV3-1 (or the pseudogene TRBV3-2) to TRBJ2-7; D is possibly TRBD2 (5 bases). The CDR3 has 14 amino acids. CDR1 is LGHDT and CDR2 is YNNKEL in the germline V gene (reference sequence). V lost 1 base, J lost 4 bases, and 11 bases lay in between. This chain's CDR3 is CASSQAGYYYEQYF. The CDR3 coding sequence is TGTGCCAGCAGCCAAGCGGGGTACTATTACGAGCAGTACTTC.

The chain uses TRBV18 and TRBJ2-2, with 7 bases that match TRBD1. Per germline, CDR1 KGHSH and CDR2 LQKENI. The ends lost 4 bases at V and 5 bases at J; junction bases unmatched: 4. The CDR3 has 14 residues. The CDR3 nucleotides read TGTGCCAGCTCACACTTGGACAGGACCGGGGAGCTGTTTTTT. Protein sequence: CASSHLDRTGELFF.

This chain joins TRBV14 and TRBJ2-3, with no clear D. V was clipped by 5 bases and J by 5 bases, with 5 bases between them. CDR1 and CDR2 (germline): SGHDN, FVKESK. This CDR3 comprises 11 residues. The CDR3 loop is CASSSVDTQYF. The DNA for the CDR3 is TGTGCCAGCAGCTCCGTAGATACGCAGTATTTT. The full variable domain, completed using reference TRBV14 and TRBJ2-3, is EAGVTQFPSHSVIEKGQTVTLRCDPISGHDNLYWYRRVMGKEIKFLLHFVKESKQDESGMPNNRFLAERTGGTYSTLKVQPAELEDSGVYFCASSSVDTQYFGPGTRLTVL.

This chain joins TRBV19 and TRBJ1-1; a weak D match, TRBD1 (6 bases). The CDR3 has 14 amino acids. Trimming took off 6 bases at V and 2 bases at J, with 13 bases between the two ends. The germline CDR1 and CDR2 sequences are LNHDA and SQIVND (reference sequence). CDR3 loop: CASSLDSSNTEAFF. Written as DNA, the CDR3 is TGTGCCAGTAGCCTGGACAGTTCAAACACTGAAGCTTTCTTT.

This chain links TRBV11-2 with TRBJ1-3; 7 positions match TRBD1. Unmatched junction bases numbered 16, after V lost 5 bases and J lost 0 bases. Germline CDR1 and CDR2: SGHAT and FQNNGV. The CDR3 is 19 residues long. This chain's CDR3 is CASSPELQGPNLSGNTIYF. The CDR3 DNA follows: TGTGCCAGCAGCCCAGAACTACAGGGGCCTAACCTCTCTGGAAACACCATATATTTT.

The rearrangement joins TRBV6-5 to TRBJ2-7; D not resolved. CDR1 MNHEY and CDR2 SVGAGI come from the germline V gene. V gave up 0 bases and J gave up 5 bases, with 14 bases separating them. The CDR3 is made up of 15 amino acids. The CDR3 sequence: CASSYSNPGSHEQYF. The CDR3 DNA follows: TGTGCCAGCAGTTACTCGAATCCGGGTTCCCACGAGCAGTACTTC.

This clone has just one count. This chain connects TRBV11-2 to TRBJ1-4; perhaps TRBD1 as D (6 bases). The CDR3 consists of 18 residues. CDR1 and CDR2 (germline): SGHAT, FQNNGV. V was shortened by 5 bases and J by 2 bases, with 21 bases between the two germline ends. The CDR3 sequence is CASSPIPDRFTTNEKLFF. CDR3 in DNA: TGTGCCAGCAGCCCGATCCCCGACAGGTTCACTACTAATGAAAAACTGTTTTTT.

The DNA for the CDR3 is TGTGCCAGCAGCATACTAGCGGGAGGCGCCGGGGAGCTGTTTTTT. Residues: CASSILAGGAGELFF. This rearrangement joins TRBV7-2 to TRBJ2-2, with 12 bases lining up with TRBD2. V gave up 5 bases and J gave up 6 bases; unmatched junction bases: 4. The V gene's germline CDR1 is SGHTA and CDR2 FQGNSA. The CDR3 extends over 15 amino acids.

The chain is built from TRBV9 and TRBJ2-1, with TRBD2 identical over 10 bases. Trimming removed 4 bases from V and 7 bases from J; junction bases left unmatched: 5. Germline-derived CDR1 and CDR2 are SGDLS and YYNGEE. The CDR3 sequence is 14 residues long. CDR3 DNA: TGTGCCAGCAGCCGAGCGGGGGGGAGGAATGAGCAGTTCTTC. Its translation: CASSRAGGRNEQFF.

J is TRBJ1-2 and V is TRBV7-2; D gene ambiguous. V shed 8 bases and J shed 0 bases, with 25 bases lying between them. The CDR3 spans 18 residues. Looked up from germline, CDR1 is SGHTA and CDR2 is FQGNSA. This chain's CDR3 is CASGIRTAAPITNYGYTF. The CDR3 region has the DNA TGTGCCAGCGGAATAAGGACTGCAGCTCCTATAACTAACTATGGCTACACCTTC.

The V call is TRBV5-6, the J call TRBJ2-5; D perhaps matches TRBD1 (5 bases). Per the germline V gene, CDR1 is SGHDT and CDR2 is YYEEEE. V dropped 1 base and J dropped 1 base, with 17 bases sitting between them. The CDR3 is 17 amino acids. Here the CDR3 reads CASSLIPGKAFQETQYF. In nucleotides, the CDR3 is TGTGCCAGCAGCTTGATCCCAGGGAAGGCTTTCCAAGAGACCCAGTACTTC.

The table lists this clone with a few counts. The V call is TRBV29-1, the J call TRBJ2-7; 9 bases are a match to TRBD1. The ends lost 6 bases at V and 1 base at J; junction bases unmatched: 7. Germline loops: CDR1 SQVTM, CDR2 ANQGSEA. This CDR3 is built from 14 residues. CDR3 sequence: CSVGTGMASYEQYF. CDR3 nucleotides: TGCAGCGTCGGGACAGGGATGGCGTCCTACGAGCAGTACTTC.

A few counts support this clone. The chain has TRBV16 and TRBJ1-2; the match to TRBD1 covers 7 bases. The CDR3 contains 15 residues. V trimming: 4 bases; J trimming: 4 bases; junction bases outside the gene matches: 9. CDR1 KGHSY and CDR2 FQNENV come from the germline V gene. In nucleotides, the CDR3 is TGTGCCAGCAGCCCAAGGACAGGTCCTCTCTATGGCTACACCTTC. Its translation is CASSPRTGPLYGYTF.

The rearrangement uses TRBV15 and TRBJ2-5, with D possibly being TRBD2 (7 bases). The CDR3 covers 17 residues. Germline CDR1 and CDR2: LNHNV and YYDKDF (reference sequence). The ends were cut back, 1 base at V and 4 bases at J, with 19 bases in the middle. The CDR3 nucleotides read TGTGCCACCAGCAGAGTAGGGGGGGGTATGAGGTCAGAGACCCAGTACTTC. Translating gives CATSRVGGGMRSETQYF.

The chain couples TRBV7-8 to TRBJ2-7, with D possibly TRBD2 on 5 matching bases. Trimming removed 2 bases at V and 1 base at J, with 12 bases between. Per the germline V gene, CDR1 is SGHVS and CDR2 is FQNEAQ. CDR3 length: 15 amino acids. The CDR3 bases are TGTGCCAGCAGCTTATTCCCTAGCAGTTCCTACGAGCAGTACTTC. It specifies CASSLFPSSSYEQYF.

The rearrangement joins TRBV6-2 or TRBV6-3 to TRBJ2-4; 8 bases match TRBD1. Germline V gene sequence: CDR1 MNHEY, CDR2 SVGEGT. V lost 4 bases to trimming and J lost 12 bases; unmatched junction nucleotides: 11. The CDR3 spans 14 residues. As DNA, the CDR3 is TGTGCCAGCAGTTCTGGACAGGGACGGGGCGCTCAGTACTTC. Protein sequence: CASSSGQGRGAQYF.

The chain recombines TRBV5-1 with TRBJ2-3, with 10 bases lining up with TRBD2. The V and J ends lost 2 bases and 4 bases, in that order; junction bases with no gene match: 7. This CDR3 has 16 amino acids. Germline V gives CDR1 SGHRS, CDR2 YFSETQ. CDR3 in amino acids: CASSFSSGGGSDTQYF. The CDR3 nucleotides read TGCGCCAGCAGCTTTAGCAGCGGGGGGGGGTCAGATACGCAGTATTTT.

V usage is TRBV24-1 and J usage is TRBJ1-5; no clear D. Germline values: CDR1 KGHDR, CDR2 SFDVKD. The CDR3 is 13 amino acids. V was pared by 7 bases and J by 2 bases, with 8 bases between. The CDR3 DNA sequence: TGTGCCACCAGCGTAGCGGGCAATCAGCCCCAGCATTTT. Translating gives CATSVAGNQPQHF.

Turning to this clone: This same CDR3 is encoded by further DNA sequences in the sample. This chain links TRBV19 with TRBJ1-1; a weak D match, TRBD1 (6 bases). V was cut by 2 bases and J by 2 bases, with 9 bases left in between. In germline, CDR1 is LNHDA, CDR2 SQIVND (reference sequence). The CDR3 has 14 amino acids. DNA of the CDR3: TGTGCCAGTAGTATAAGGGGGGGTAACACTGAAGCTTTCTTT. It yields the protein CASSIRGGNTEAFF.

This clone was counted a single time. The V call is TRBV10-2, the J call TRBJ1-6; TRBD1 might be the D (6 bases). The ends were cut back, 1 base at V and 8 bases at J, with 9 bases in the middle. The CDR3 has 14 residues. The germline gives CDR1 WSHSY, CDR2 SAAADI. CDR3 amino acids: CASSEYRADSPLHF. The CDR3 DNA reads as TGCGCCAGCAGTGAGTACAGGGCGGATTCACCCCTCCACTTT.

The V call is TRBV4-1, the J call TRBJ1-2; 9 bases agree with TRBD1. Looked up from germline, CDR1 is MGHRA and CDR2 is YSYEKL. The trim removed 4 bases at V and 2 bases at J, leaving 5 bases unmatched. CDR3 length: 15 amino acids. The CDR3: CASSRIGTGNYGYTF. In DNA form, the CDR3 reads TGCGCCAGCAGCCGCATCGGGACAGGGAACTATGGCTACACCTTC.

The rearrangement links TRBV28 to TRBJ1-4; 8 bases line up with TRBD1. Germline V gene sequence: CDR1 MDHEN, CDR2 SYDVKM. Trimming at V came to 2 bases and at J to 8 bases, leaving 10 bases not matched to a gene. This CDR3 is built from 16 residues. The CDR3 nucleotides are TGTGCCAGCAGTTTACCGGGCGCAGGGGGCCGGGAAAAACTGTTTTTT. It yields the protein CASSLPGAGGREKLFF.